This T cell receptor beta chain was identified during a study of blood T cell repertoires in COVID-19. Study-wide background: The origin of the acute and convalescent COVID-19 samples was the United States, Italy and Spain. T cells, B-cell-depleted T cells, or PBMCs provided the cDNA or gDNA that served as material.

Measured with immunoSEQ multiplex PCR; TCRdb has only the in-frame clones, and not every one. The sample has roughly 300,000 clones, around 88% seen once; the top ten hold 1% to 1.5%. This receptor was identified in a woman between 50 and 59 years old with acute or convalescent COVID-19. Sequences were obtained from peripheral blood.

CDR3 protein: CAWSQQGDDYTF. CDR3 DNA sequence: TGTGCCTGGAGTCAACAGGGGGACGACTACACCTTC. The V gene is TRBV30, the J gene TRBJ1-2, with TRBD1 matching 8 bases. The germline V gene has CDR1 GTSNPN and CDR2 SVGIG (reference sequence). The V segment lost 2 bases and the J segment 10 bases; nucleotides outside the gene matches: 6. The CDR3 contains 12 residues.